The 32 T cell receptor beta chains reported below all come from one sample, sequenced in a study of a mutant IDH1 vaccine in newly diagnosed glioma. Produced via immunoSEQ multiplex PCR; TCRdb's table is partial and in-frame only. The sample holds roughly 130,000 clones; around 80% are singletons and the top ten take 4.5% to 6%. Time point indicated: week 11, during vaccination. Vaccination comprised doses that each held 300 ug of mutant IDH1 20-mer peptide, plus topical imiquimod. These receptors have no known antigen. Sequencing used PBMCs, obtained from a glioma patient whose treatment included an IDH1 peptide vaccine. These receptors originate from a man aged 35-49 years with glioma.

The chain carries TRBV9 and TRBJ1-4; 9 bases match TRBD1. CDR3 length: 12 amino acids. The V gene's germline CDR1 is SGDLS and CDR2 YYNGEE. With 3 bases clipped from V and 11 bases from J, the junction kept 2 bases outside the gene matches. As DNA, the CDR3 is TGTGCCAGCAGCGCGACAGGGGGGAAACTGTTTTTT. Translated: CASSATGGKLFF.

The rearrangement uses TRBV15 and TRBJ2-7; 8 nucleotides match TRBD1. Germline CDR1 LNHNV, CDR2 YYDKDF (reference sequence). The CDR3 has 16 amino acids. V dropped 5 bases and J dropped 0; count of bases not matched to a gene: 9. The CDR3 reads CATSARQGLSSYEQYF. The CDR3 DNA reads TGTGCCACCAGCGCCCGACAGGGGTTGAGCTCCTACGAGCAGTACTTC.

DNA for the CDR3: TGCGCCAGCAGCTTGGTTGGCTACACCTTC. Its translation: CASSLVGYTF. V gene TRBV5-1 combines with J gene TRBJ1-2; D not certain. Per the germline V gene, CDR1 is SGHRS and CDR2 is YFSETQ. The CDR3 consists of 10 residues. Trimming removed 0 bases from V and 7 bases from J, with 1 base in between.

The sample holds one count of this clone. The chain recombines TRBV29-1 with TRBJ1-2; D might be TRBD1 (5 bases). This CDR3 comprises 12 residues. Germline-derived CDR1 and CDR2 are SQVTM and ANQGSEA. V was cut by 3 bases and J by 4 bases, with 9 bases left in between. CDR3: CSVEGRGYGYTF. CDR3 DNA: TGCAGCGTTGAGGGACGGGGCTATGGCTACACCTTC.

The chain employs TRBV6-5 and TRBJ2-7; D gene uncertain. The V end lost 0 bases, the J end lost 0 bases, and 6 bases lay between the germline ends. The CDR3 sequence is 14 residues long. Germline CDR1 MNHEY, CDR2 SVGAGI. The CDR3 loop reads CASSYSLSSYEQYF. The CDR3 DNA sequence: TGTGCCAGCAGTTACTCGCTCTCCTCCTACGAGCAGTACTTC.

J is TRBJ2-7 and V is TRBV4-2; TRBD2 matches at 9 bases. This CDR3 spans 17 amino acids. The trim removed 3 bases at V and 2 bases at J, leaving 11 bases unmatched. Germline V lookup: CDR1 LGHNA, CDR2 YNFKEQ. The CDR3 here is CASSHSSSGEVTYEQYF. The CDR3, as DNA: TGTGCCAGCAGCCATTCGTCTAGCGGGGAGGTGACCTACGAGCAGTACTTC.

This rearrangement joins TRBV14 to TRBJ1-6; no firm D call. Trimming took 1 base from V and 4 from J, leaving 11 bases between them. From germline, CDR1 is SGHDN and CDR2 FVKESK. The CDR3 extends over 16 amino acids. The CDR3 region is CASSQVPGSYNSPLHF. CDR3 nucleotides: TGTGCCAGCAGCCAAGTCCCGGGAAGTTATAATTCACCCCTCCACTTT.

The chain uses TRBV5-6 and TRBJ1-2; D ambiguous. Germline CDR1 is SGHDT and CDR2 is YYEEEE. V was clipped by 5 bases and J by 7 bases, with 18 bases between them. The length of the CDR3 is 14 residues. The CDR3 DNA reads TGTGCCAGCAGATTGCAGGCCAACGTACGTGGCTACACCTTC. Amino acids: CASRLQANVRGYTF.

The rearrangement links TRBV4-1 to TRBJ2-3; D is possibly TRBD1 or TRBD2 (6 bases each). This CDR3 is built from 15 residues. Germline assignment: CDR1 MGHRA and CDR2 YSYEKL. The ends were cut back, 0 bases at V and 4 bases at J, with 11 bases in the middle. CDR3: CASSQDGGRADTQYF. CDR3 DNA sequence: TGCGCCAGCAGCCAAGATGGGGGGCGCGCAGATACGCAGTATTTT.

This chain connects TRBV13 to TRBJ2-5; either TRBD1 or TRBD2 may fit D (5 bases each). Germline loops: CDR1 PRHDT, CDR2 FYEKMQ (reference sequence). The CDR3 contains 16 residues. Trimming removed 0 bases from V and 1 base from J, with 12 bases in between. The CDR3 loop reads CASSLGQSGRQETQYF. The CDR3 DNA sequence: TGTGCCAGCAGCTTAGGACAGTCGGGGCGCCAAGAGACCCAGTACTTC.

The chain couples TRBV28 to TRBJ2-5; TRBD1 aligns across 7 bases. V lost 6 bases and J lost 3; bases outside the gene matches: 4. Germline CDR1 is MDHEN and CDR2 is SYDVKM. CDR3 size: 13 residues. DNA for the CDR3: TGTGCCAGCAGACGACAGGGCGAAGAGACCCAGTACTTC. This sequence encodes CASRRQGEETQYF. Based on the CDR3 plus reference TRBV28 and TRBJ2-5, the full variable domain is DVKVTQSSRYLVKRTGEKVFLECVQDMDHENMFWYRQDPGLGLRLIYFSYDVKMKEKGDIPEGYSVSREKKERFSLILESASTNQTSMYLCASRRQGEETQYFGPGTRLLVL.

CDR3 nucleotides: TGTGCCAGCAGCCCCTCCGACAGGGATATTGAAAAACTGTTTTTT. Its protein product is CASSPSDRDIEKLFF. The chain has TRBV28 and TRBJ1-4; 7 nucleotides align to TRBD1. J lost 7 bases, V lost 6 bases, and 11 bases had no gene match. This CDR3 contains 15 residues. Germline-derived CDR1 and CDR2 are MDHEN and SYDVKM. Full variable domain (remainder filled in from reference TRBV28 and TRBJ1-4): DVKVTQSSRYLVKRTGEKVFLECVQDMDHENMFWYRQDPGLGLRLIYFSYDVKMKEKGDIPEGYSVSREKKERFSLILESASTNQTSMYLCASSPSDRDIEKLFFGSGTQLSVL.

The chain employs TRBV18 and TRBJ2-2; D unclear. The CDR3 is made up of 12 amino acids. V was cut by 6 bases and J by 6 bases, with 8 bases left in between. The germline CDR1 and CDR2 sequences are KGHSH and LQKENI. The CDR3 coding sequence is TGTGCCAGCTCGCCAGTCGCCGGGGAGCTGTTTTTT. Its protein is CASSPVAGELFF.

The chain links TRBV7-6 to TRBJ2-4, with 8 bases lining up with TRBD1. V lost 1 base, J lost 10 bases, and 12 bases stayed unmatched. Germline values: CDR1 SGHVS, CDR2 FNYEAQ. The CDR3 has 16 residues. For the CDR3, the DNA is TGTGCCAGCAGCTTAGGGACAGGGCACTGGGGAGCGATTCAGTACTTC. Amino acids: CASSLGTGHWGAIQYF.

This clone was seen a handful of times. This rearrangement joins TRBV5-5 to TRBJ2-7; D is possibly TRBD1 or TRBD2 (6 bases each). Trimming took off 1 base at V and 0 bases at J, with 14 bases between the two ends. CDR1 is SGHKS, CDR2 YYEKEE, per germline (reference sequence). This CDR3 contains 16 residues. CDR3 protein: CASSLRGDSSSYEQYF. The CDR3 DNA reads TGTGCCAGCAGCTTGAGGGGGGACTCAAGCTCCTACGAGCAGTACTTC.

V and J are TRBV11-2 and TRBJ1-4; D is perhaps TRBD1 (5 bases). CDR1 is SGHAT, CDR2 FQNNGV, per germline. Trimming stripped 8 bases from V and 7 bases from J, with 14 bases between. The CDR3 contains 13 residues. DNA for the CDR3: TGTGCCAGCTCCGGGACTATAGGTGAAAAACTGTTTTTT. The encoded protein is CASSGTIGEKLFF.

This clone was observed a few times. V and J are TRBV5-6 and TRBJ1-4; no reliable D call. The CDR3 has 13 amino acids. Germline values: CDR1 SGHDT, CDR2 YYEEEE. Trimming pared 5 bases from V and 8 bases from J, leaving 13 bases between. The DNA of the CDR3 is TGTGCCAGCAGGGGCGCAAGTAGGGAAAAACTGTTTTTT. It translates to CASRGASREKLFF. Full variable domain (missing parts from reference TRBV5-6 and TRBJ1-4): DAGVTQSPTHLIKTRGQQVTLRCSPKSGHDTVSWYQQALGQGPQFIFQYYEEEERQRGNFPDRFSGHQFPNYSSELNVNALLLGDSALYLCASRGASREKLFFGSGTQLSVL.

The gene calls are TRBV9 and TRBJ2-1; the match to TRBD2 covers 8 bases. The trim removed 7 bases at V and 4 bases at J, leaving 16 bases unmatched. Per germline, CDR1 SGDLS and CDR2 YYNGEE. The CDR3 spans 17 residues. CDR3 region: CASHGPWRGALYNEQFF. For the CDR3, the DNA is TGTGCCAGCCACGGCCCCTGGCGGGGGGCCCTGTACAATGAGCAGTTCTTC.

The gene calls are TRBV7-8 and TRBJ2-1; 11 bases align to TRBD2. Germline CDR1 and CDR2: SGHVS and FQNEAQ. This CDR3 is 14 amino acids long. Trimming removed 8 bases from V and 4 bases from J; junction bases left unmatched: 4. Here the CDR3 reads CASLASGRYNEQFF. For the CDR3, the DNA is TGTGCCAGCCTCGCTAGCGGGAGGTACAATGAGCAGTTCTTC. The full variable domain, with the rest looked up from reference TRBV7-8 and TRBJ2-1, is GAGVSQSPRYKVAKRGQDVALRCDPISGHVSLFWYQQALGQGPEFLTYFQNEAQLDKSGLPSDRFFAERPEGSVSTLKIQRTQQEDSAVYLCASLASGRYNEQFFGPGTRLTVL.

The V call is TRBV28, the J call TRBJ2-7, with 8 positions matching TRBD2. V lost 4 bases, J lost 0 bases, and 5 bases stayed unmatched. The CDR3 spans 15 residues. Germline CDR1 and CDR2: MDHEN and SYDVKM. The CDR3 DNA reads TGTGCCAGCAGTTCTAGCGGGTGGAGCTCCTACGAGCAGTACTTC. Translating gives CASSSSGWSSYEQYF.

J is TRBJ2-7 and V is TRBV19; unclear D gene. There are 14 residues in the CDR3. Germline-derived CDR1 and CDR2 are LNHDA and SQIVND (reference sequence). V lost 1 base and J 6 bases, leaving 13 bases between the germline ends. The CDR3: CASSIGGNDGEQYF. The CDR3 DNA reads TGTGCCAGTAGTATAGGAGGTAATGATGGCGAGCAGTACTTC.

The rearrangement joins TRBV4-1 to TRBJ1-2, with unresolved D. CDR3 length equals 14 residues. Per germline, CDR1 MGHRA and CDR2 YSYEKL. Trimming left V 1 base short and J 2 bases short, with 8 bases between. The DNA for the CDR3 is TGCGCCAGCAGCCAAGGGGCAAAGAACTATGGCTACACCTTC. As protein: CASSQGAKNYGYTF.

This clone was observed at least ten times. CDR3 residues: CAWRKGQAGANVLTF. The CDR3 DNA reads TGTGCCTGGAGGAAGGGACAGGCTGGGGCCAACGTCCTGACTTTC. V usage is TRBV30 and J usage is TRBJ2-6; 8 bases agree with TRBD1. The germline gives CDR1 GTSNPN, CDR2 SVGIG (reference sequence). J lost 2 bases, V lost 3 bases, and 3 bases had no gene match. The length of the CDR3 is 15 residues. Based on the CDR3 plus reference TRBV30 and TRBJ2-6, the full variable domain is SQTIHQWPATLVQPVGSPLSLECTVEGTSNPNLYWYRQAAGRGLQLLFYSVGIGQISSEVPQNLSASRPQDRQFILSSKKLLLSDSGFYLCAWRKGQAGANVLTFGAGSRLTVL.

The chain has TRBV5-1 and TRBJ2-3, with D tentatively TRBD2 (7 bases). The CDR3 loop spans 16 amino acids. V was pared by 3 bases and J by 0 bases, with 14 bases between. CDR1 SGHRS and CDR2 YFSETQ come from the germline V gene. As DNA, the CDR3 is TGCGCCAGCAGCTGGGCGGGGGCTTCTAGCACAGATACGCAGTATTTT. This sequence encodes CASSWAGASSTDTQYF. The full variable domain, rest sourced from reference TRBV5-1 and TRBJ2-3, is KAGVTQTPRYLIKTRGQQVTLSCSPISGHRSVSWYQQTPGQGLQFLFEYFSETQRNKGNFPGRFSGRQFSNSRSEMNVSTLELGDSALYLCASSWAGASSTDTQYFGPGTRLTVL.

Only one count was recorded for this clone. The rearrangement links TRBV4-1 to TRBJ2-3; tentatively, D is TRBD1 or TRBD2 (5 bases each). The CDR3 is made up of 15 amino acids. CDR1 is MGHRA, CDR2 YSYEKL, per germline. V shed 0 bases and J shed 0 bases, with 7 bases lying between them. DNA for the CDR3: TGCGCCAGCAGCCAAGAAAGGGACAGCACAGATACGCAGTATTTT. Amino acids: CASSQERDSTDTQYF.

In its sample, this clone was seen once. The chain combines TRBV19 with TRBJ1-4, with a possible D match to TRBD1 (5 bases). Germline V gene lookup returns CDR1 LNHDA and CDR2 SQIVND (reference sequence). The CDR3 runs 14 residues. Trimming left V 7 bases short and J 5 bases short, with 14 bases between. As DNA, the CDR3 is TGTGCCAGTACCCTATGGGGGGGAAATGAAAAACTGTTTTTT. Translated: CASTLWGGNEKLFF.

This rearrangement joins TRBV4-3 to TRBJ1-4; D is possibly TRBD1 (6 bases). Germline CDR1 and CDR2: LGHNA and YSLEER. Trimming pared 0 bases from V and 0 bases from J, leaving 17 bases between. The CDR3 runs to 19 residues. DNA of the CDR3: TGCGCCAGCAGCCAAGAGGGGCTAGGGGGTGGGGCAACTAATGAAAAACTGTTTTTT. Its protein product is CASSQEGLGGGATNEKLFF.

V usage is TRBV5-1 and J usage is TRBJ2-7; weak D call: TRBD1 (5 bases). The CDR3 has 14 residues. Germline V CDR1 and CDR2: SGHRS, YFSETQ. The V and J ends lost 3 bases and 4 bases respectively, with 14 bases between them. The CDR3 region is CASSWGRVGYEQYF. For the CDR3, the DNA is TGCGCCAGCAGCTGGGGCAGGGTCGGTTACGAGCAGTACTTC. The whole variable domain, filled in from reference TRBV5-1 and TRBJ2-7, reads KAGVTQTPRYLIKTRGQQVTLSCSPISGHRSVSWYQQTPGQGLQFLFEYFSETQRNKGNFPGRFSGRQFSNSRSEMNVSTLELGDSALYLCASSWGRVGYEQYFGPGTRLTVT.

This clone showed up just a few times. The chain uses TRBV2 and TRBJ2-3, with D possibly TRBD2 on 6 matching bases. CDR1 is SNHLY, CDR2 FYNNEI, per germline. V was cut by 3 bases and J by 2 bases, with 21 bases left in between. The CDR3 loop spans 18 amino acids. In nucleotides, the CDR3 is TGTGCCAGCAGTGAGCCGGGACTGAGCGCAATATTCACAGATACGCAGTATTTT. Its translation is CASSEPGLSAIFTDTQYF.

This clone was found a few times. The gene calls are TRBV19 and TRBJ1-2; 9 positions match TRBD1. Germline loops: CDR1 LNHDA, CDR2 SQIVND (reference sequence). The CDR3 runs 16 residues. The junction had 10 bases not matched to a gene; V was cut back by 4 bases and J by 4 bases. Written as DNA, the CDR3 is TGTGCCAGTAGTAGACGACAGGGGGGCGACTCCTATGGCTACACCTTC. Translating gives CASSRRQGGDSYGYTF.

The chain is built from TRBV27 and TRBJ2-3; 9 nucleotides match TRBD2. Germline assignment: CDR1 MNHEY and CDR2 SMNVEV (reference sequence). V shed 5 bases, J shed 0 bases, and the junction held 6 bases outside the gene matches. The CDR3 length is 16 residues. Here the CDR3 reads CASSGLAGPSTDTQYF. The CDR3 coding sequence is TGTGCCAGCAGTGGTCTAGCGGGACCTAGCACAGATACGCAGTATTTT.

The gene calls are TRBV7-9 and TRBJ1-4; D gene uncertain. The ends were cut back, 3 bases at V and 5 bases at J, with 22 bases in the middle. Germline V gene sequence: CDR1 SEHNR, CDR2 FQNEAQ (reference sequence). CDR3 size: 18 residues. CDR3 nucleotide sequence: TGTGCCAGCAGCTTTCTGGCTCCAGGTTCCAACCCGAATGAAAAACTGTTTTTT. Its protein product is CASSFLAPGSNPNEKLFF.